The 5 T cell receptor beta chains below all came from one sample that was sequenced in a study of regulatory T cells in long-lasting Graves disease. The authors built TCR beta libraries using iRepertoire HTBI primers and Arm-PCR of CDR3 regions. TCRdb called the multiplex PCR reads again in MiXCR, with one record for every CDR3 protein. The sample includes 400,000 to 600,000 distinct CDR3 sequences, 20% to 25% of them seen just once. Stated time point: persistent/refractory GD, antithyroid drugs over 5 years with positive TRAb. Generation of the TCR library employed RNA extracted from PBMCs. The sample here was peripheral blood mononuclear cells (PBMCs), taken when the disease was refractory, from a patient treated with antithyroid drugs. These receptors all stem from a female donor with Graves disease.

This clonotype was observed a few times. This chain uses TRBV5-1 with TRBJ2-1; unclear D gene. Germline V gene sequence: CDR1 SGHRS, CDR2 YFSETQ. This CDR3 is 14 amino acids long. Trimming left V 2 bases short and J 0 bases short, with 6 bases between. The CDR3 is CASSFWSSYNEQFF. The CDR3 DNA reads as TGCGCCAGCAGCTTCTGGAGCTCCTACAATGAGCAGTTCTTC.

This clonotype came up many times. The V call is TRBV6-2 or TRBV6-3, the J call TRBJ1-2; 7 nucleotides match TRBD1. CDR3 length equals 16 residues. Germline CDR1 and CDR2: MNHEY and SVGEGT. J lost 6 bases, V lost 5 bases, and 15 bases had no gene match. CDR3 residues: CASSRTPLFQGDGYTF. CDR3 in DNA: TGTGCCAGCAGTCGTACTCCTCTTTTTCAGGGGGATGGCTACACCTTC.

This clonotype was detected ten times or more. The chain joins TRBV28 to TRBJ2-2; D is possibly TRBD1 or TRBD2 (5 bases each). The CDR3 is 15 residues long. CDR1 and CDR2 from the germline V gene are MDHEN and SYDVKM. Trimming removed 5 bases from V and 0 bases from J, with 10 bases in between. The DNA for the CDR3 is TGTGCCAGCAGTCCCGGGACCTCGAACACCGGGGAGCTGTTTTTT. This codes for CASSPGTSNTGELFF. The variable domain in full, completed from reference TRBV28 and TRBJ2-2, reads DVKVTQSSRYLVKRTGEKVFLECVQDMDHENMFWYRQDPGLGLRLIYFSYDVKMKEKGDIPEGYSVSREKKERFSLILESASTNQTSMYLCASSPGTSNTGELFFGEGSRLTVL.

In the case of this clonotype: This could be a read error, since a much larger clone is one nucleotide away. The rearrangement joins TRBV27 to TRBJ2-7, with D perhaps matching TRBD1 (5 bases). The CDR3 length is 15 residues. Germline CDR1 is MNHEY and CDR2 is SMNVEV (reference sequence). Trimming stripped 0 bases from V and 5 bases from J, with 14 bases between. The DNA for the CDR3 is TGTGCCAGCAGTTTATCAAAAGGGGATCTCGACGAGCAGTACTTC. Protein product: CASSLSKGDLDEQYF.

This chain connects TRBV6-2 or TRBV6-3 to TRBJ2-7; D is undetermined. Trimming took off 2 bases at V and 7 bases at J, with 9 bases between the two ends. Germline CDR1 and CDR2: MNHEY and SVGEGT. The CDR3 contains 12 residues. The CDR3 protein is CASSYPSREQYF. CDR3 DNA: TGTGCCAGCAGTTACCCTTCAAGGGAGCAGTACTTC.